The clone carrying this T cell receptor (beta chain) showed up many times. There are 14 residues in the CDR3. Trimming stripped 0 bases from V and 0 bases from J, with 6 bases between. The germline V gene encodes CDR1 LGHDT and CDR2 YNNKEL (reference sequence). This sample stems from a study of neurological immune-mediated disorders. TCRdb ran MiXCR on the 5' RACE reads and lists one entry per CDR3 protein. Among about 24,000 distinct CDR3 sequences, roughly 7% were seen once, and the ten largest hold about 4.9%. The V and J genes are TRBV3-1 and TRBJ2-7; D remains unclear. This clonotype was obtained from a woman in her thirties or forties in good health. Source material: PBMCs. CDR3 amino acids: CASSQDPSSYEQYF. The CDR3 coding sequence is TGTGCCAGCAGCCAAGATCCCAGCTCCTACGAGCAGTACTTC.